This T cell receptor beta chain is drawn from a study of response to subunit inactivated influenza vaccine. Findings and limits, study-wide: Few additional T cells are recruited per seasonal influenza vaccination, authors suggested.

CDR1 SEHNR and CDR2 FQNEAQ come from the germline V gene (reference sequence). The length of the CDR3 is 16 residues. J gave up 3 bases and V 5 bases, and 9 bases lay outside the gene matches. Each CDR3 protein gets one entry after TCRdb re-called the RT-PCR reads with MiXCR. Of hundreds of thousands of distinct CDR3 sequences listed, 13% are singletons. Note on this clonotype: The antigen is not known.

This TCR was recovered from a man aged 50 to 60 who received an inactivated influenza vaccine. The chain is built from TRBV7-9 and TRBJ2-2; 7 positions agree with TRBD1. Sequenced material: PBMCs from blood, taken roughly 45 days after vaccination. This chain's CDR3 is CASSGTGAQHTGELFF. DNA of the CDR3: TGTGCCAGCAGCGGTACAGGGGCCCAACACACCGGGGAGCTGTTTTTT.